This section outlines one TCR beta chain sequence together with its context. The data stem from a study of blood T cell repertoires in COVID-19. Whole-study context: There were acute and convalescent COVID-19 samples, and they came from the United States, Italy and Spain. Nucleic acid was either cDNA or gDNA, and it came from T cells, B-cell-depleted T cells, or PBMCs.

Methods used by the authors: Estimates of nucleated cell counts were drawn from the amplification of reference gene primers. TCRdb keeps only in-frame clones here, not all; method: immunoSEQ multiplex PCR. D and trimming come from the DNA, and the V and J calls and clone size come from that table. The sample gives 55,000 to 85,000 clones, approximately 86% of which show up once; 10% to 15% is in the top ten. J gave up 5 bases and V 6 bases, and 9 bases lay outside the gene matches. The CDR3 is 16 residues long. The V gene's germline CDR1 is SGHVS and CDR2 FQNEAQ. Source material: peripheral blood. The J gene is TRBJ2-1, the V gene TRBV7-8, with 11 bases matching TRBD2. The sequence was collected from a human donor in a cohort sampled during active COVID-19. In DNA, the CDR3 is TGTGCCAGCAGACAAACTAGCGGGGGCCTCAACAATGAGCAGTTCTTC. Translated, it gives CASRQTSGGLNNEQFF.